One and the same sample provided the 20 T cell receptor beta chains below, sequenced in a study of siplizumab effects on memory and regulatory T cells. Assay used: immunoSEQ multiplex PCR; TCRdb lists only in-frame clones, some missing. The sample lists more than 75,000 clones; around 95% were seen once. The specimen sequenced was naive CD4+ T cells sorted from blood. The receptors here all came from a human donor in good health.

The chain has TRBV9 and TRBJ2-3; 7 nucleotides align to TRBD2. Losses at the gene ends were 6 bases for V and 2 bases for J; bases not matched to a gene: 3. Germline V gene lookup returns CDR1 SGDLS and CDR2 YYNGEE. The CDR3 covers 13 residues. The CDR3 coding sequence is TGTGCCAGCACCAGCGGGGTCACAGATACGCAGTATTTT. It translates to CASTSGVTDTQYF.

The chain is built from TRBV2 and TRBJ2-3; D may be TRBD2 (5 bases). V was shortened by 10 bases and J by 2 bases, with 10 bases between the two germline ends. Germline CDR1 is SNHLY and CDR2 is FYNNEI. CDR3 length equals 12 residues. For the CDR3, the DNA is TGTGCCAAGGCGGGCCACACAGATACGCAGTATTTT. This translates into CAKAGHTDTQYF.

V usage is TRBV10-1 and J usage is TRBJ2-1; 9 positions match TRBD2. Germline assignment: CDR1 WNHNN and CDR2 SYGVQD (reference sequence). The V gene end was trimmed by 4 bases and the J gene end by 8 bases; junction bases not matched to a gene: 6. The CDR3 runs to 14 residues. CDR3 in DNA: TGCGCCAGCAGTGTCGGCGGGGGGGCGGATGAGCAGTTCTTC. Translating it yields CASSVGGGADEQFF.

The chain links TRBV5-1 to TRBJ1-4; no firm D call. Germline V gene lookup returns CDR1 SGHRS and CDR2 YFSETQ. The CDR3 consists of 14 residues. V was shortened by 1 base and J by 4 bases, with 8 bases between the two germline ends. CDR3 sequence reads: CASSLNVLNEKLFF. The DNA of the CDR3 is TGCGCCAGCAGCTTGAATGTCCTTAATGAAAAACTGTTTTTT.

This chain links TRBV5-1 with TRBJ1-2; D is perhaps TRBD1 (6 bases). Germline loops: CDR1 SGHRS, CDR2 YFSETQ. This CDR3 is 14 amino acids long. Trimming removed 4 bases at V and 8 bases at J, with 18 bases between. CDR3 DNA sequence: TGCGCCAGCAGCGCTACAGCAGTAGGGGGAGGCTACACCTTC. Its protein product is CASSATAVGGGYTF.

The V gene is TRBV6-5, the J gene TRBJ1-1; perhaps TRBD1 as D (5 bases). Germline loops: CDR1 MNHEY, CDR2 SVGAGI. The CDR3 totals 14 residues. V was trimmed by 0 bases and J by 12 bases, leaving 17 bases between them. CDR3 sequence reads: CASSYSTGGSLTFF. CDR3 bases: TGTGCCAGCAGTTACTCAACGGGGGGGAGTTTAACTTTCTTT.

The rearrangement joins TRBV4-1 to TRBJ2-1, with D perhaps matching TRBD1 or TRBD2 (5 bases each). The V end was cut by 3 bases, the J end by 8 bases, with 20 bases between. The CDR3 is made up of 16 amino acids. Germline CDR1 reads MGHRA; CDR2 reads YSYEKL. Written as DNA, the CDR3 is TGCGCCAGCAGCCACTCCGGGACCGAGGTGGTCCATGAGCAGTTCTTC. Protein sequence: CASSHSGTEVVHEQFF.

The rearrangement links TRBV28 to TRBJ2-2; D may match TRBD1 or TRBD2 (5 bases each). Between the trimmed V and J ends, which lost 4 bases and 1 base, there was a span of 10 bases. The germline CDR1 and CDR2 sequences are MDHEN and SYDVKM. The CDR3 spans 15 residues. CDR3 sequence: CASSSAGRNTGELFF. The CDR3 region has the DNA TGTGCCAGCAGTTCGGCAGGGAGGAACACCGGGGAGCTGTTTTTT.

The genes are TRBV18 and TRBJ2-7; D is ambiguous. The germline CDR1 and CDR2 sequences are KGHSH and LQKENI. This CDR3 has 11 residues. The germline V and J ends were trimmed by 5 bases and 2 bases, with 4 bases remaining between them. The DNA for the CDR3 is TGTGCCAGCTCATCCGCCTACGAGCAGTACTTC. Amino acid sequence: CASSSAYEQYF.

The CDR3 DNA sequence: TGCGCCAGCAGCTCTAGACAGGGGGCCACCTACGAGCAGTACTTC. Its protein is CASSSRQGATYEQYF. The chain combines TRBV5-1 with TRBJ2-7; the match to TRBD1 covers 10 bases. Germline lookup yields CDR1 SGHRS and CDR2 YFSETQ. V was clipped by 3 bases and J by 2 bases; unmatched bases: 5. The CDR3 runs 15 residues.

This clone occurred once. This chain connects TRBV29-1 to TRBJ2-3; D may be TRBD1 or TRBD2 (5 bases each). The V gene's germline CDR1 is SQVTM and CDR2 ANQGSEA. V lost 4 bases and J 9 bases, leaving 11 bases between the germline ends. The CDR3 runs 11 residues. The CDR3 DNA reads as TGCAGCGTTGGGGACCGCCCCACGCAGTATTTT. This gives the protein CSVGDRPTQYF.

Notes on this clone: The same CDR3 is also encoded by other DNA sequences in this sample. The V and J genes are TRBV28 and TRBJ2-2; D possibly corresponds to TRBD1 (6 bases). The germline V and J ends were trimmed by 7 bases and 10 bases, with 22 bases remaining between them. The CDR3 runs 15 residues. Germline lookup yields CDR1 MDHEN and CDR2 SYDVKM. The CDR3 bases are TGTGCCAGCACCGGGACAACTGGGCACGGCGAGGAGCTGTTTTTT. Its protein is CASTGTTGHGEELFF.

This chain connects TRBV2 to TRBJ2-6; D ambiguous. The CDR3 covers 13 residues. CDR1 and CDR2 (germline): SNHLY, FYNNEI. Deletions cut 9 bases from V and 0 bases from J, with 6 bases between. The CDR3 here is CARGRSGANVLTF. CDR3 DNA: TGTGCCAGGGGCCGCTCTGGGGCCAACGTCCTGACTTTC.

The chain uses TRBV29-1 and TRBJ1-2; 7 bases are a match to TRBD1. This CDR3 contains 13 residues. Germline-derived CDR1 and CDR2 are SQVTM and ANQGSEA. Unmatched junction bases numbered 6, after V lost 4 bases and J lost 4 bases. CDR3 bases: TGCAGCGTTGGTCAGGGGGAGGGCTATGGCTACACCTTC. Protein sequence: CSVGQGEGYGYTF.

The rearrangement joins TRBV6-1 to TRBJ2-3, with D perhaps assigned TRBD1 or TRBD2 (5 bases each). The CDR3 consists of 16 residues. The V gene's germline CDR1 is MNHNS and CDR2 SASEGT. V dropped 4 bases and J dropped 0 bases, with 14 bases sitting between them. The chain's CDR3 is CASSGPGRSSTDTQYF. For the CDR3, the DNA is TGTGCCAGCAGTGGACCGGGACGGTCTAGCACAGATACGCAGTATTTT.

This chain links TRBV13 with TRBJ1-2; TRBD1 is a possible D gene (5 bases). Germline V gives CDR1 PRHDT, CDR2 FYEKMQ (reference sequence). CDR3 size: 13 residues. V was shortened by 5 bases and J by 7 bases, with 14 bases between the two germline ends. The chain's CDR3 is CASSLGRDLGYTF. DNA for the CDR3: TGTGCCAGCAGCCTGGGCAGGGATCTTGGCTACACCTTC.

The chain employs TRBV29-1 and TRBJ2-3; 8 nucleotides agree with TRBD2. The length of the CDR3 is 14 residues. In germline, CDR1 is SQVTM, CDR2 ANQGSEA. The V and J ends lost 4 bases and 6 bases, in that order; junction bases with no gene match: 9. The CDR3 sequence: CSVVNGGAADTQYF. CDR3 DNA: TGCAGCGTTGTTAACGGGGGGGCAGCTGATACGCAGTATTTT.

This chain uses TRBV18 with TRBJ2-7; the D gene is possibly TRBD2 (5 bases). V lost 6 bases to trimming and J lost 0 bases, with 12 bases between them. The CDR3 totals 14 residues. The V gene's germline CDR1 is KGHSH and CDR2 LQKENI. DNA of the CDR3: TGTGCCAGCTCCGGAGGTCGGAGCTCCTACGAGCAGTACTTC. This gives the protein CASSGGRSSYEQYF.

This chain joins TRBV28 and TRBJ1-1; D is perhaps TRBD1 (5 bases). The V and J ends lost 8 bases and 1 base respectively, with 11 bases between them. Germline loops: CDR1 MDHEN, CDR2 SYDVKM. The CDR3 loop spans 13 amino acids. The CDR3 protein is CASVGRSNTEAFF. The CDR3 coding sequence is TGTGCCAGCGTGGGGCGATCGAACACTGAAGCTTTCTTT.

The CDR3 region is CATLAGGGTGELFF. Written as DNA, the CDR3 is TGTGCCACCCTAGCCGGGGGCGGCACCGGGGAGCTGTTTTTT. The chain links TRBV19 to TRBJ2-2; D is tentatively TRBD1 or TRBD2 (6 bases each). CDR3 length equals 14 residues. The germline V gene has CDR1 LNHDA and CDR2 SQIVND (reference sequence). The V gene lost 10 bases and the J gene lost 4 bases, with 16 bases spanning the gap.